This passage covers 22 T cell receptor beta chains from one sample sequenced in a study of T cell responses to AZD1222 COVID-19 vaccine. Profiled with immunoSEQ multiplex PCR; TCRdb holds only in-frame clones, not every one. Of under 90,000 clones in the sample, approximately 83% were seen once. The material was peripheral blood, obtained 28 days after the second AZD1222 dose. The receptors originated from an adult who received the AZD1222 COVID-19 vaccine.

The V and J genes are TRBV11-3 and TRBJ2-5; D unresolved. CDR3 length: 11 amino acids. V lost 0 bases and J 5 bases, leaving 1 base between the germline ends. The V gene's germline CDR1 is SGHNT and CDR2 YENEEA. The CDR3 here is CASSLEETQYF. Written as DNA, the CDR3 is TGTGCCAGCAGCTTAGAGGAGACCCAGTACTTC.

V gene TRBV19 combines with J gene TRBJ1-1; TRBD1 aligns across 7 bases. The CDR3 is made up of 13 amino acids. V gave up 9 bases and J gave up 2 bases; unmatched junction bases: 6. CDR1 is LNHDA, CDR2 SQIVND, per germline (reference sequence). Here the CDR3 DNA reads TGTGCCAGCTCGGGACAGCCAAACACTGAAGCTTTCTTT. Residues: CASSGQPNTEAFF.

This sequence joins TRBV27 and TRBJ1-5, with D unclear. This CDR3 is built from 12 residues. Trimming pared 6 bases from V and 3 bases from J, leaving 6 bases between. CDR1 and CDR2 (germline): MNHEY, SMNVEV (reference sequence). The CDR3 spells CASSDPNQPQHF. Written as DNA, the CDR3 is TGTGCCAGCAGCGACCCCAATCAGCCCCAGCATTTT.

The J gene is TRBJ2-1, the V gene TRBV3-1 (or the pseudogene TRBV3-2); D unclear. Trimming left V 0 bases short and J 10 bases short, with 16 bases between. Germline assignment: CDR1 LGHDT and CDR2 YNNKEL (reference sequence). The CDR3 sequence is 15 residues long. In nucleotides, the CDR3 is TGTGCCAGCAGCCAAGACTCCTCCTTCGCGCGAGAGCAGTTCTTC. This codes for CASSQDSSFAREQFF.

The chain couples TRBV2 to TRBJ2-5; D gene uncertain. The CDR3 runs 12 residues. Germline V gene data show CDR1 as SNHLY and CDR2 as FYNNEI. With 6 bases removed from V and 4 bases from J, the gap between germline ends came to 9 bases. CDR3: CASSPVGETQYF. CDR3 DNA sequence: TGTGCCAGCAGCCCCGTAGGAGAGACCCAGTACTTC.

The chain uses TRBV7-3 and TRBJ2-1; tentatively, D is TRBD2 (7 bases). Between the trimmed V and J ends, which lost 1 base and 7 bases, there was a span of 17 bases. Germline V gene lookup returns CDR1 SGHTA and CDR2 FQGTGA. This CDR3 comprises 16 residues. The CDR3 is CASSLMGGLTSNEQFF. The CDR3 bases are TGTGCCAGCAGCTTAATGGGGGGGCTCACTTCAAATGAGCAGTTCTTC.

A few counts support this clone. The rearrangement uses TRBV2 and TRBJ2-3; D not resolved. The germline V gene has CDR1 SNHLY and CDR2 FYNNEI. V was pared by 1 base and J by 1 base, with 12 bases between. The CDR3 sequence is 16 residues long. The CDR3 nucleotides read TGTGCCAGCAGTGAAGGGGGTCACGATCGCACAGATACGCAGTATTTT. Protein: CASSEGGHDRTDTQYF.

In its sample, this clone was seen a few times. The chain is built from TRBV28 and TRBJ2-7; no firm D call. Germline-derived CDR1 and CDR2 are MDHEN and SYDVKM. The CDR3 totals 15 residues. Trimming removed 4 bases from V and 0 bases from J, with 13 bases in between. This CDR3 is CASSYWGRSSYEQYF. CDR3 DNA: TGTGCCAGCAGTTATTGGGGAAGAAGCTCCTACGAGCAGTACTTC.

Comments on this clone: Its ends do not fully match the called genes, so a read error is possible. The V and J genes are TRBV10-3 and TRBJ1-1, with D hard to call. This CDR3 region has 15 residues. Per germline, CDR1 ENHRY and CDR2 SYGVKD. CDR3 sequence (DNA): TGTGCCATCAGTGAGTATTTGGGTGGGAACACTGAAGCTTCCTTT. It translates to CAISEYLGGNTEASF.

The chain joins TRBV6-1 to TRBJ1-6; D is uncertain. Trimming removed 1 base from V and 10 bases from J, with 11 bases in between. Germline values: CDR1 MNHNS, CDR2 SASEGT. The length of the CDR3 is 14 residues. CDR3 nucleotides: TGTGCCAGCAGTGAAGATCGGGGTATCTCACCCCTCCACTTT. As protein: CASSEDRGISPLHF.

This clone has only one observation. CDR3: CASSFAAGEEKLFF. CDR3 bases: TGCGCCAGCAGCTTTGCGGCAGGGGAAGAAAAACTGTTTTTT. The chain uses TRBV5-1 and TRBJ1-4, with a possible D match to TRBD1 (6 bases). The CDR3 totals 14 residues. V was cut by 2 bases and J by 8 bases, with 13 bases left in between. Germline loops: CDR1 SGHRS, CDR2 YFSETQ. Together with reference TRBV5-1 and TRBJ1-4, the CDR3 gives the full variable domain: KAGVTQTPRYLIKTRGQQVTLSCSPISGHRSVSWYQQTPGQGLQFLFEYFSETQRNKGNFPGRFSGRQFSNSRSEMNVSTLELGDSALYLCASSFAAGEEKLFFGSGTQLSVL.

The chain links TRBV29-1 to TRBJ1-1, with TRBD1 identical over 11 bases. Germline values: CDR1 SQVTM, CDR2 ANQGSEA. CDR3 length: 13 residues. The V and J ends lost 6 bases and 3 bases, in that order; junction bases with no gene match: 3. The CDR3: CSVMGQGDTEAFF. The CDR3 DNA reads as TGCAGCGTCATGGGACAGGGGGACACTGAAGCTTTCTTT.

This rearrangement joins TRBV6-2 or TRBV6-3 to TRBJ1-2; D gene unclear. The CDR3 contains 15 residues. Germline CDR1 reads MNHEY; CDR2 reads SVGEGT. V lost 5 bases, J lost 0 bases, and 13 bases lay in between. The CDR3 bases are TGTGCCAGCAGTCGCAGCCCCACTGCTAACTATGGCTACACCTTC. It codes for CASSRSPTANYGYTF.

Concerning this clone: An end of the junction differs from the germline gene, which may be a read error. The CDR3 coding sequence is TGCAGCGCTGAAGGAGAGGTGGGAACAGGCTCCTACGAGCAGTACTTC. Its protein is CSAEGEVGTGSYEQYF. This sequence joins TRBV29-1 and TRBJ2-7, with D perhaps TRBD1 (5 bases). The germline V gene has CDR1 SQVTM and CDR2 ANQGSEA. The CDR3 sequence is 16 residues long.

This clone was counted a single time. The chain combines TRBV9 with TRBJ2-7; D perhaps matches TRBD2 (6 bases). The CDR3 is 14 amino acids. V lost 4 bases, J lost 6 bases, and 17 bases lay in between. Germline CDR1 is SGDLS and CDR2 is YYNGEE. CDR3 loop: CASSPLGGLFEQYF. The CDR3 nucleotides read TGTGCCAGCAGCCCACTGGGGGGACTTTTCGAGCAGTACTTC.

This chain connects TRBV19 to TRBJ1-6; D is unclear. CDR1 is LNHDA and CDR2 is SQIVND in the germline V gene (reference sequence). CDR3 length equals 14 residues. The ends were cut back, 4 bases at V and 9 bases at J, with 13 bases in the middle. This CDR3 reads CASSKSGSGSPLHF. The CDR3 coding sequence is TGTGCCAGTAGTAAGTCCGGTAGTGGTTCACCCCTCCACTTT.

J is TRBJ2-3 and V is TRBV3-1 (or the pseudogene TRBV3-2), with TRBD2 identical over 7 bases. This CDR3 is built from 14 residues. Germline V gene data show CDR1 as LGHDT and CDR2 as YNNKEL (reference sequence). Trimming at V came to 3 bases and at J to 1 base, leaving 1 base not matched to a gene. In nucleotides, the CDR3 is TGTGCCAGCAGCCAGCTAGCGGGCACAGATACGCAGTATTTT. Translated: CASSQLAGTDTQYF.

This chain links TRBV11-2 with TRBJ2-1, with 15 bases fitting TRBD2. This CDR3 region has 15 residues. V lost 3 bases, J lost 8 bases, and 2 bases stayed unmatched. Germline lookup yields CDR1 SGHAT and CDR2 FQNNGV. The chain's CDR3 is CASSFGTSGGYEQFF. The DNA of the CDR3 is TGTGCCAGCAGCTTTGGGACTAGCGGGGGGTATGAGCAGTTCTTC.

This clone has only one observation. J is TRBJ2-1 and V is TRBV27; 9 bases agree with TRBD2. V shed 10 bases and J 3 bases; nucleotides not matched to a gene: 7. The germline V gene encodes CDR1 MNHEY and CDR2 SMNVEV (reference sequence). The CDR3 loop spans 14 amino acids. The CDR3 coding sequence is TGTGCCACTAAGAGCGGGGGGTTCTACAATGAGCAGTTCTTC. Translation gives CATKSGGFYNEQFF.

This chain joins TRBV28 and TRBJ2-5, with D uncertain. With 3 bases removed from V and 4 bases from J, the gap between germline ends came to 6 bases. Germline V lookup: CDR1 MDHEN, CDR2 SYDVKM. CDR3 length: 12 amino acids. The CDR3 bases are TGTGCCAGCAGTTTCGCAGGAGAGACCCAGTACTTC. Translated, it gives CASSFAGETQYF.

This chain joins TRBV27 and TRBJ2-1; tentative D call: TRBD2 (6 bases). This CDR3 comprises 11 residues. Trimming removed 7 bases at V and 8 bases at J, with 9 bases between. Germline V lookup: CDR1 MNHEY, CDR2 SMNVEV (reference sequence). CDR3 amino acids: CASKRLDEQFF. Written as DNA, the CDR3 is TGTGCCAGCAAGAGACTAGATGAGCAGTTCTTC.

This chain uses TRBV7-8 with TRBJ2-1, with 15 bases matching TRBD2. The CDR3 consists of 15 residues. The germline V gene has CDR1 SGHVS and CDR2 FQNEAQ. V lost 5 bases and J lost 10; bases outside the gene matches: 6. CDR3 bases: TGTGCCAGCAGCCTGGGACTAGCGGGGGGTCACGAGCAGTTCTTC. Its translation is CASSLGLAGGHEQFF. The full variable domain, rest sourced from reference TRBV7-8 and TRBJ2-1, is GAGVSQSPRYKVAKRGQDVALRCDPISGHVSLFWYQQALGQGPEFLTYFQNEAQLDKSGLPSDRFFAERPEGSVSTLKIQRTQQEDSAVYLCASSLGLAGGHEQFFGPGTRLTVL.